These 28 T cell receptor beta chains share one sample of origin, sequenced in a study of glioma-infiltrating T cells. Using RNA template, CDR3s of TCR alpha and beta were amplified with iRepertoire arm-PCR. TCRdb recomputed calls from the multiplex PCR reads with MiXCR, one row per CDR3 protein. The table shows approximately 400,000 distinct CDR3 sequences, with 35% to 45% occurring only once. Material: glioma tissue, nonneoplastic brain tissue, or PBMCs (not recorded which). The receptors were gathered from a human donor with low-grade glioma or glioblastoma, undergoing nonglioma brain surgery, or in good health (not recorded which).

This clonotype was observed at least ten times. V is TRBV15 and J is TRBJ2-7; 7 bases align to TRBD1. The CDR3 sequence is 13 residues long. V trimming: 3 bases; J trimming: 4 bases; junction bases outside the gene matches: 3. Germline V gives CDR1 LNHNV, CDR2 YYDKDF (reference sequence). The CDR3, as DNA: TGTGCCACCAGCAGGGGACAGCTTTACGAGCAGTACTTC. Its protein product is CATSRGQLYEQYF.

The rearrangement links TRBV2 to TRBJ2-1; 11 bases agree with TRBD2. Germline values: CDR1 SNHLY, CDR2 FYNNEI. V lost 4 bases, J lost 6 bases, and 14 bases stayed unmatched. The CDR3 extends over 18 amino acids. Here the CDR3 DNA reads TGTGCCAGCAGTGTAATCATCTGGACTAGCGGGCAAGGCAATGAGCAGTTCTTC. It translates to CASSVIIWTSGQGNEQFF. The full variable domain, with the rest looked up from reference TRBV2 and TRBJ2-1, is EPEVTQTPSHQVTQMGQEVILRCVPISNHLYFYWYRQILGQKVEFLVSFYNNEISEKSEIFDDQFSVERPDGSNFTLKIRSTKLEDSAMYFCASSVIIWTSGQGNEQFFGPGTRLTVL.

This clonotype was picked up one time. The chain joins TRBV10-3 to TRBJ2-2, with TRBD1 matching 7 bases. The CDR3 totals 15 residues. Trimming took 2 bases from V and 2 from J; bases not matched to a gene: 2. CDR1 ENHRY and CDR2 SYGVKD come from the germline V gene. CDR3 residues: CAISEGQANTGELFF. In DNA form, the CDR3 reads TGTGCCATCAGTGAGGGACAGGCTAACACCGGGGAGCTGTTTTTT.

This clonotype occurred many times. The V call is TRBV20-1, the J call TRBJ1-2; unclear D gene. The CDR3 sequence is 13 residues long. Germline V gene lookup returns CDR1 DFQATT and CDR2 SNEGSKA (reference sequence). Trimming shortened V by 1 base and J by 2 bases, and 8 bases separated the two germline ends. The DNA of the CDR3 is TGCAGTGCTAGAGCCTCCCGGAACTATGGCTACACCTTC. Its translation is CSARASRNYGYTF.

In its sample, this clonotype was seen a few times. V gene TRBV27 combines with J gene TRBJ2-7; a possible D gene is TRBD1 (5 bases). From germline, CDR1 is MNHEY and CDR2 SMNVEV (reference sequence). The V and J ends lost 3 bases and 0 bases respectively, with 9 bases between them. The CDR3 totals 14 residues. The CDR3 nucleotides read TGTGCCAGCAGTTTGCAGGGAATCTCCTACGAGCAGTACTTC. Protein product: CASSLQGISYEQYF.

The CDR3 region has the DNA TGTGCCAGCAGTGGCGGTTGGAGCGAGAGGGGCACAGATACGCAGTATTTT. Its protein product is CASSGGWSERGTDTQYF. This chain uses TRBV6-2 or TRBV6-3 with TRBJ2-3; tentative D call: TRBD2 (5 bases). Germline V gene data show CDR1 as MNHEY and CDR2 as SVGEGT. CDR3 length: 17 amino acids. V gave up 5 bases and J gave up 1 base, with 19 bases separating them.

This clonotype was found a few times. The chain recombines TRBV29-1 with TRBJ1-4; D possibly corresponds to TRBD1 (6 bases). From germline, CDR1 is SQVTM and CDR2 ANQGSEA. The CDR3 contains 13 residues. The germline V and J ends were trimmed by 6 bases and 3 bases, with 11 bases remaining between them. CDR3 loop: CSVLRGANEKLFF. The CDR3 DNA is TGCAGCGTCCTAAGGGGGGCTAATGAAAAACTGTTTTTT.

This clonotype was counted ten times or more. This chain's CDR3 is CASSSPGREGQFEQFF. The CDR3 DNA is TGTGCCAGCAGTTCCCCAGGGCGGGAGGGCCAATTTGAGCAGTTCTTC. This chain links TRBV28 with TRBJ2-1; 9 nucleotides align to TRBD2. Germline V lookup: CDR1 MDHEN, CDR2 SYDVKM. The ends lost 4 bases at V and 9 bases at J; junction bases unmatched: 13. This CDR3 region has 16 residues.

This sequence joins TRBV5-4 and TRBJ2-3; 8 nucleotides match TRBD1. V dropped 4 bases and J dropped 2; count of bases not matched to a gene: 9. Germline values: CDR1 SGHNT, CDR2 YYREEE (reference sequence). This CDR3 region has 16 residues. The CDR3 bases are TGTGCCAGCAGCCCGGACAGGGTTGTATACACAGATACGCAGTATTTT. Translating gives CASSPDRVVYTDTQYF.

CDR3 in DNA: TGTGCCAGCATTGGCCCTTCTAGCGCAGATACGCAGTATTTT. It specifies CASIGPSSADTQYF. The chain joins TRBV2 to TRBJ2-3; a weak D match, TRBD2 (6 bases). This CDR3 has 14 residues. Germline CDR1 reads SNHLY; CDR2 reads FYNNEI. V was pared by 7 bases and J by 4 bases, with 15 bases between.

The CDR3 nucleotides are TGCAGTGCTAGGGGGGGTTTCAACAATGAGCAGTTCTTC. Encoded protein: CSARGGFNNEQFF. This rearrangement joins TRBV20-1 to TRBJ2-1, with a weak D call TRBD2 (6 bases). CDR1 and CDR2 from the germline V gene are DFQATT and SNEGSKA (reference sequence). The CDR3 runs 13 residues. V gave up 3 bases and J gave up 5 bases, with 11 bases separating them.

This clonotype was counted only a few times. This chain joins TRBV5-4 and TRBJ2-3; D perhaps matches TRBD2 (6 bases). The CDR3 is made up of 12 amino acids. Between the trimmed V and J ends, which lost 4 bases and 3 bases, there was a span of 6 bases. Germline lookup yields CDR1 SGHNT and CDR2 YYREEE (reference sequence). The CDR3 is CASSGRTDTQYF. The CDR3 DNA follows: TGTGCCAGCAGCGGGAGGACAGATACGCAGTATTTT.

The chain links TRBV7-2 to TRBJ2-7; TRBD2 might be the D (5 bases). The CDR3 is 12 amino acids. Germline V gene lookup returns CDR1 SGHTA and CDR2 FQGNSA. The ends were cut back, 7 bases at V and 6 bases at J, with 13 bases in the middle. The CDR3 sequence is CASILGLSEQYF. For the CDR3, the DNA is TGTGCCAGCATCCTTGGACTGAGCGAGCAGTACTTC.

This clonotype was recorded many times. V gene TRBV27 combines with J gene TRBJ2-1; 7 bases map to TRBD1. The germline V gene has CDR1 MNHEY and CDR2 SMNVEV (reference sequence). The CDR3 is 20 amino acids. J was trimmed by 2 bases and V by 4 bases; bases with no gene match: 20. CDR3 DNA sequence: TGTGCCAGCAGTTCCCTGACAGGGAGCAGCGGATCCGGGGCCTACAATGAGCAGTTCTTC. This gives the protein CASSSLTGSSGSGAYNEQFF.

Regarding this clonotype: This clone may be a read error of a much larger clone one base away. The chain links TRBV28 to TRBJ1-2, with TRBD1 matching 7 bases. Germline loops: CDR1 MDHEN, CDR2 SYDVKM. CDR3 size: 15 residues. V trimming: 3 bases; J trimming: 8 bases; junction bases outside the gene matches: 12. CDR3 region: CASSFGLGGIYGYTF. In DNA, the CDR3 is TGTGCCAGCAGTTTTGGGTTAGGGGGCATTTACGGCTACACCTTC.

The chain links TRBV18 to TRBJ2-5; D gene unclear. The germline V gene encodes CDR1 KGHSH and CDR2 LQKENI. Trimming cost V 2 bases and J 5 bases, with 9 bases left between them. CDR3 size: 13 residues. As DNA, the CDR3 is TGTGCCAGCTCACCAATACTGGAGGAGACCCAGTACTTC. Translation: CASSPILEETQYF.

This chain links TRBV27 with TRBJ2-1; 13 nucleotides agree with TRBD2. There are 17 residues in the CDR3. The J segment lost 3 bases and the V segment lost 4 bases, leaving 6 bases of the junction unmatched. Germline V gene lookup returns CDR1 MNHEY and CDR2 SMNVEV (reference sequence). In DNA, the CDR3 is TGTGCCAGCAGTTACGGGGGACTAGCGGGACTCTACAATGAGCAGTTCTTC. It yields the protein CASSYGGLAGLYNEQFF.

For this clonotype: A much larger clone lies a single base off, so this may be a read error. This likely comes from a read error, as the CDR3 has no conserved phenylalanine or tryptophan at its end. The chain recombines TRBV6-5 with TRBJ2-1; D gene uncertain. The J call may not be correct, given that the DNA end is closer to TRBJ2-5. The germline gives CDR1 MNHEY, CDR2 SVGAGI. The CDR3 covers 17 residues. The CDR3 DNA reads as TGTGCCAGCAGTTACTCGGCAGGAACTATTACAAGAGAGGCCCAGTACTCC. It translates to CASSYSAGTITREAQYS.

This clonotype was observed many times. The gene calls are TRBV27 and TRBJ2-7; a weak D match, TRBD2 (5 bases). This CDR3 is 17 amino acids long. Looked up from germline, CDR1 is MNHEY and CDR2 is SMNVEV (reference sequence). Between the trimmed V and J ends, which lost 5 bases and 5 bases, there was a span of 25 bases. The CDR3 nucleotides read TGTGCCAGCAGTCCACTAAGGAGGAGCCCGATTCGGGACGAGCAGTACTTC. Translated, it gives CASSPLRRSPIRDEQYF.

V and J are TRBV30 and TRBJ1-2; TRBD1 might be the D (5 bases). The CDR3 is 14 residues long. The germline gives CDR1 GTSNPN, CDR2 SVGIG (reference sequence). Between the trimmed V and J ends, which lost 4 bases and 6 bases, there was a span of 18 bases. The CDR3 nucleotides are TGTGCCTGGAACCTAAGGATTGGGGGGGATGGCTACACCTTC. Translating it yields CAWNLRIGGDGYTF.

This clonotype was observed a few times. V is TRBV6-2 or TRBV6-3 and J is TRBJ2-2, with D possibly being TRBD1 (6 bases). The V gene lost 6 bases and the J gene lost 5 bases, with 13 bases spanning the gap. The V gene's germline CDR1 is MNHEY and CDR2 SVGEGT. There are 14 residues in the CDR3. The CDR3 reads CASRSRGYTGELFF. The CDR3 DNA reads TGTGCCAGCAGAAGCAGGGGTTATACCGGGGAGCTGTTTTTT.

A remark on this clonotype: This may arise from a read error, as a much more abundant clone is one base away. V usage is TRBV24-1 and J usage is TRBJ1-2, with D possibly being TRBD1 (5 bases). The germline V and J ends were trimmed by 2 bases and 6 bases, with 9 bases remaining between them. CDR1 is KGHDR and CDR2 is SFDVKD in the germline V gene. This CDR3 is 13 amino acids long. The CDR3, as DNA: TGTGCCACCAGTGATTACGGCAGGGATGGCTACACCTTC. Protein product: CATSDYGRDGYTF.

This clonotype was seen more than once but under ten times. The chain couples TRBV27 to TRBJ1-2; 8 bases are a match to TRBD1. V lost 8 bases to trimming and J lost 8 bases; unmatched junction nucleotides: 13. The CDR3 runs to 14 residues. Germline V gene sequence: CDR1 MNHEY, CDR2 SMNVEV (reference sequence). CDR3 protein: CASGRQGRLGGYTF. The CDR3 DNA reads as TGTGCCAGCGGGCGACAGGGGAGATTGGGCGGCTACACCTTC.

This chain uses TRBV27 with TRBJ2-1, with TRBD1 matching over 8 bases. The length of the CDR3 is 16 residues. Trimming cost V 5 bases and J 5 bases; bases outside gene matches: 11. Germline lookup yields CDR1 MNHEY and CDR2 SMNVEV (reference sequence). CDR3: CASSITGGTANNEQFF. The DNA for the CDR3 is TGTGCCAGCAGTATAACAGGGGGGACAGCAAACAATGAGCAGTTCTTC.

In its sample, this clonotype was seen many times. The rearrangement uses TRBV27 and TRBJ2-7, with 10 positions matching TRBD2. This CDR3 has 14 residues. Germline lookup yields CDR1 MNHEY and CDR2 SMNVEV (reference sequence). V was pared by 5 bases and J by 3 bases, with 4 bases of the junction left unmatched. The CDR3 reads CASSLAGVDYEQYF. CDR3 bases: TGTGCCAGCAGTCTAGCGGGAGTCGACTACGAGCAGTACTTC.

A remark on this clonotype: A much larger clone lies one base from this, so it may be a read error. The chain has TRBV27 and TRBJ2-1; 11 nucleotides agree with TRBD2. With V trimmed by 5 bases and J by 8 bases, 8 bases remained unmatched. Germline V gene lookup returns CDR1 MNHEY and CDR2 SMNVEV (reference sequence). This CDR3 comprises 15 residues. CDR3 nucleotide sequence: TGTGCCAGCAGTCCACTAGCGGGAGAGTACTATGAGCAGTTCTTC. It codes for CASSPLAGEYYEQFF.

This clonotype appeared a few times. V is TRBV20-1 and J is TRBJ2-2, with 7 nucleotides matching TRBD1. V dropped 0 bases and J dropped 3; count of bases not matched to a gene: 7. This CDR3 comprises 16 residues. Per the germline V gene, CDR1 is DFQATT and CDR2 is SNEGSKA (reference sequence). CDR3 loop: CSARDVRQGDTGELFF. DNA of the CDR3: TGCAGTGCTAGAGATGTGCGACAGGGTGACACCGGGGAGCTGTTTTTT.

A few counts support this clonotype. The chain uses TRBV4-2 and TRBJ2-3, with 8 nucleotides matching TRBD2. With V trimmed by 2 bases and J by 2 bases, 6 bases remained unmatched. In germline, CDR1 is LGHNA, CDR2 YNFKEQ. CDR3 length: 16 amino acids. The CDR3 coding sequence is TGTGCCAGCAGCCAACTCGGGACTAGTTTCACAGATACGCAGTATTTT. This codes for CASSQLGTSFTDTQYF.